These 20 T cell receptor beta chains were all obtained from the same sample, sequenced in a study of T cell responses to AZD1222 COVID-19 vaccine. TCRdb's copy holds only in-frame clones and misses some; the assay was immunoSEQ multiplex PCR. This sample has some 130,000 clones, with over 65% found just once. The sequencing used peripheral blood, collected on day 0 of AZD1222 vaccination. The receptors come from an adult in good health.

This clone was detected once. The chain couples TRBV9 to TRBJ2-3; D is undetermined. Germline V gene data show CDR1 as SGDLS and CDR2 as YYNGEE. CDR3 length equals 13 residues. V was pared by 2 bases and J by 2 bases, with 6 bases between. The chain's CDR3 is CASSVWSTDTQYF. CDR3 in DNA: TGTGCCAGCAGCGTTTGGTCCACAGATACGCAGTATTTT.

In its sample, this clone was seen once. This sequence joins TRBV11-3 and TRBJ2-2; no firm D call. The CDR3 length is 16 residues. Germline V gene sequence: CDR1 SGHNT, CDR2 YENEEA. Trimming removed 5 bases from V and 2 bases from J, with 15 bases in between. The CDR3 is CASSTTPSGNTGELFF. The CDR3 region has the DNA TGTGCCAGCAGCACGACTCCTTCGGGCAACACCGGGGAGCTGTTTTTT.

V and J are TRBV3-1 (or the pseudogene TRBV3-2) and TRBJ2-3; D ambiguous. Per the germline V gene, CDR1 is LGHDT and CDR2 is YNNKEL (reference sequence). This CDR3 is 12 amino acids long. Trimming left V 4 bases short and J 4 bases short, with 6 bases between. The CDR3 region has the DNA TGTGCCAGCAGCCTCTCCTCAGATACGCAGTATTTT. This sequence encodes CASSLSSDTQYF.

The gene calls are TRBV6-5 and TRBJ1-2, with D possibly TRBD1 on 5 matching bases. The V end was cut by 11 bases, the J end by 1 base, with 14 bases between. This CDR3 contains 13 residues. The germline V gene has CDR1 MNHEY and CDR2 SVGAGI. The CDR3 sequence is CAARDGYNYGYTF. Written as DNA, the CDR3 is TGTGCCGCCCGGGACGGTTATAACTATGGCTACACCTTC.

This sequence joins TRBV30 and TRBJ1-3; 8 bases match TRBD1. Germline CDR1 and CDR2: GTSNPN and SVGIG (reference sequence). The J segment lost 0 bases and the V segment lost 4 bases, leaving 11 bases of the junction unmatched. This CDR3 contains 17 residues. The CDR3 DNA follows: TGTGCCTGGACAATCGCAGGGGGCTTTAGCTCTGGAAACACCATATATTTT. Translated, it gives CAWTIAGGFSSGNTIYF.

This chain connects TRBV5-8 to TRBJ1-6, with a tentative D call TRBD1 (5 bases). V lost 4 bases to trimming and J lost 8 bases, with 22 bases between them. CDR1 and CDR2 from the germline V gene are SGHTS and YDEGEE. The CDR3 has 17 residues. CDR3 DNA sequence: TGTGCCAGCAGCCGTGGTCTCATTGCGGGACCCTATTCACCCCTCCACTTT. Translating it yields CASSRGLIAGPYSPLHF.

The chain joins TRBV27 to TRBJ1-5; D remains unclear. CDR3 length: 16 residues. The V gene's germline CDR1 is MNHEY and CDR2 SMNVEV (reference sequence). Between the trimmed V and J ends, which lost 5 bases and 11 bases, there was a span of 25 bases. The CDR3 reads CASSPRETTLPEAQHF. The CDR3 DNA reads TGTGCCAGCAGTCCCCGGGAAACGACCCTGCCCGAGGCCCAGCATTTT.

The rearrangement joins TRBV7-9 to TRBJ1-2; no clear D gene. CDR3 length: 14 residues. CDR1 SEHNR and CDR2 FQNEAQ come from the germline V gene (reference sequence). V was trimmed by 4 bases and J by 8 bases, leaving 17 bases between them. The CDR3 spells CASSSGDTWRGYTF. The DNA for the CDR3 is TGTGCCAGCAGCTCCGGAGACACCTGGCGGGGCTACACCTTC.

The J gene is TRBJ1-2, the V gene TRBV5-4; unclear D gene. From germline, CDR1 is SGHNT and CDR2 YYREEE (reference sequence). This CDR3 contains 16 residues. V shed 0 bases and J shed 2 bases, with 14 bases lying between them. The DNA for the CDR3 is TGTGCCAGCAGCTTGGCCAACGTTCCAGGAAACTATGGCTACACCTTC. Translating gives CASSLANVPGNYGYTF.

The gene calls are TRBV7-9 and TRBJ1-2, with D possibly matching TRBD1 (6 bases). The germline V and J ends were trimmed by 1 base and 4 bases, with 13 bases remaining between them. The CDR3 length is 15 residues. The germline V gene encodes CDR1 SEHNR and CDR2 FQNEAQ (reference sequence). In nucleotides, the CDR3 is TGTGCCAGCAGCTTAGGGGCAGGGGCCTCCTATGGCTACACCTTC. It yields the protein CASSLGAGASYGYTF.

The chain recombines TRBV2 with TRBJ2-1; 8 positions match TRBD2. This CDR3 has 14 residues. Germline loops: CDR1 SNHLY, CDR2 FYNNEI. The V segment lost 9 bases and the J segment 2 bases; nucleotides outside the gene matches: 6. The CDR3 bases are TGTGCCAGTACAGTAGCGGGGACCTACAATGAGCAGTTCTTC. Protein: CASTVAGTYNEQFF.

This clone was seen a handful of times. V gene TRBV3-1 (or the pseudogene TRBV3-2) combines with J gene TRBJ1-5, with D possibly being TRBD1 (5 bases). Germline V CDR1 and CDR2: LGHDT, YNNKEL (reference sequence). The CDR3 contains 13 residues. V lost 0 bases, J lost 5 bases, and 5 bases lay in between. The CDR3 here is CASSQEGDQPQHF. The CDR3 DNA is TGTGCCAGCAGCCAAGAGGGGGATCAGCCCCAGCATTTT.

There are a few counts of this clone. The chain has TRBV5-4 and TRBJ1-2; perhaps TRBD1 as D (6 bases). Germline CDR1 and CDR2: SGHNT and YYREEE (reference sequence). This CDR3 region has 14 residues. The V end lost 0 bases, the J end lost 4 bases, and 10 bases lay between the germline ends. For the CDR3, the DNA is TGTGCCAGCAGCTTGGACAGGGACCCCTATGGCTACACCTTC. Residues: CASSLDRDPYGYTF.

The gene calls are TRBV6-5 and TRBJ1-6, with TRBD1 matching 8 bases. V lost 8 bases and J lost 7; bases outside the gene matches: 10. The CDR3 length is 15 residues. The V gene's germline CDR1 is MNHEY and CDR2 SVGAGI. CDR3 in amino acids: CASLVDGTGNSPLHF. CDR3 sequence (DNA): TGTGCCAGCTTAGTCGATGGGACAGGAAATTCACCCCTCCACTTT.

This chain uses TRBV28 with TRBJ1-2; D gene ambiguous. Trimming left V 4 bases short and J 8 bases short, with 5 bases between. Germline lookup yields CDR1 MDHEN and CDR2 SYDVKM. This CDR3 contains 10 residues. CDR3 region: CASSSQGYTF. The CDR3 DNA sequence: TGTGCCAGCAGTTCGCAGGGCTACACCTTC.

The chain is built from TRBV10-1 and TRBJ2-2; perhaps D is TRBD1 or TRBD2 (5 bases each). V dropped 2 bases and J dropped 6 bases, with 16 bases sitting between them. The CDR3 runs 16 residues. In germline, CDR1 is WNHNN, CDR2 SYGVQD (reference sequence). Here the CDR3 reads CASSEAGAGWPGELFF. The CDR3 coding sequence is TGCGCCAGCAGTGAGGCCGGGGCAGGGTGGCCCGGGGAGCTGTTTTTT.

DNA of the CDR3: TGCGCCAGCAGCCAAGGCCCGACAGGGCAATCACCCCTCCACTTT. As protein: CASSQGPTGQSPLHF. This chain joins TRBV4-1 and TRBJ1-6; 7 bases line up with TRBD1. Germline V gives CDR1 MGHRA, CDR2 YSYEKL. Trimming removed 1 base from V and 10 bases from J; junction bases left unmatched: 7. This CDR3 has 15 residues.

This CDR3 reads CASSQEERPKETQYF. The CDR3 DNA follows: TGCGCCAGCAGCCAAGAGGAAAGGCCCAAAGAGACCCAGTACTTC. The chain couples TRBV4-1 to TRBJ2-5; no clear D gene. This CDR3 spans 15 amino acids. The germline gives CDR1 MGHRA, CDR2 YSYEKL. V shed 0 bases and J shed 3 bases, with 11 bases lying between them.

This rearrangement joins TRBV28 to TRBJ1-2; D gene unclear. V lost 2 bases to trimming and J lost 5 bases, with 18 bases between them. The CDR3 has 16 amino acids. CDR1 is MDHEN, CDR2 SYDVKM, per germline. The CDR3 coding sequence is TGTGCCAGCAGTTTAGGGTCCTGGGGTACTGGGTATGGCTACACCTTC. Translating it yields CASSLGSWGTGYGYTF.

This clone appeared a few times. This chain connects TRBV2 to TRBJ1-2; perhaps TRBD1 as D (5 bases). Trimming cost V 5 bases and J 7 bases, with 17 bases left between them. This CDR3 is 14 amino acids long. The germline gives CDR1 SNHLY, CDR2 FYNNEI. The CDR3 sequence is CASSWRKGDPGYTF. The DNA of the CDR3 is TGTGCCAGCAGTTGGCGGAAAGGGGACCCTGGCTACACCTTC.